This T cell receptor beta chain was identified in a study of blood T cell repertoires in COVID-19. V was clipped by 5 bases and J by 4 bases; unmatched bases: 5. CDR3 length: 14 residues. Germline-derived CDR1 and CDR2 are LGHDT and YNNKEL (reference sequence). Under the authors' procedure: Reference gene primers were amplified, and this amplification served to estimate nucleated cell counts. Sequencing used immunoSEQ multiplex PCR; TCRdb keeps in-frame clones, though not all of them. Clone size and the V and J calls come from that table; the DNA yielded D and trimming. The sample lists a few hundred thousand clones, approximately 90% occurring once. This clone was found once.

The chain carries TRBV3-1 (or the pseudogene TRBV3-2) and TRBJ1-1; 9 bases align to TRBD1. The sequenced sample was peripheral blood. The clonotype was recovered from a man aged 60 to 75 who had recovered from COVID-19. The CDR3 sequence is CASSYGQGSTEAFF. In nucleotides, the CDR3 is TGTGCCAGCAGCTACGGACAGGGGTCCACTGAAGCTTTCTTT.